Following are 18 T cell receptor beta chains from one sample sequenced in a study of long-term antiretroviral therapy in people with HIV. The run of the v3.0 immunoSEQ assay was at survey level. Here immunoSEQ multiplex PCR was the method, and the copy in TCRdb shows in-frame clones only, minus some. This sample yields 15,000 to 20,000 clones, of which 79% are seen a single time; about a tenth belongs to the top ten. The sequencing here drew on unsorted PBMCs, taken 2.3 years after starting antiretroviral therapy. The receptor source for this set is a woman aged 40-49 years with HIV.

The chain uses TRBV7-6 and TRBJ1-2, with D uncertain. Per the germline V gene, CDR1 is SGHVS and CDR2 is FNYEAQ. CDR3 size: 13 residues. Between the trimmed V and J ends, which lost 2 bases and 3 bases, there was a span of 7 bases. CDR3 sequence reads: CASSLITDYGYTF. The CDR3 DNA follows: TGTGCCAGCAGCTTAATTACAGACTATGGCTACACCTTC.

V usage is TRBV7-9 and J usage is TRBJ2-7; D perhaps matches TRBD2 (5 bases). The germline gives CDR1 SEHNR, CDR2 FQNEAQ (reference sequence). The CDR3 sequence is 13 residues long. Trimming stripped 5 bases from V and 4 bases from J, with 12 bases between. CDR3 sequence reads: CASSRRDRYEQYF. CDR3 coding DNA: TGTGCCAGCAGCCGTCGGGATCGGTACGAGCAGTACTTC.

The chain carries TRBV7-9 and TRBJ1-1; 7 positions match TRBD1. Per germline, CDR1 SEHNR and CDR2 FQNEAQ (reference sequence). V gave up 4 bases and J gave up 5 bases; unmatched junction bases: 7. This CDR3 is 14 amino acids long. CDR3 in amino acids: CASSSGDRGTEAFF. The CDR3 region has the DNA TGTGCCAGCAGCTCTGGGGACAGAGGAACTGAAGCTTTCTTT.

The CDR3 loop reads CASSKWAYKQGYNQPQHF. CDR3 nucleotides: TGTGCCAGCAGCAAATGGGCATACAAACAGGGATACAATCAGCCCCAGCATTTT. The J gene is TRBJ1-5, the V gene TRBV21-1; TRBD1, the table's D call, lacks a check against the DNA. TRBV21-1 is given as a pseudogene. The CDR3 runs to 18 residues.

The V gene is TRBV18, the J gene TRBJ2-7, with D unclear. V was pared by 3 bases and J by 2 bases, with 5 bases between. CDR3 length: 12 amino acids. Germline lookup yields CDR1 KGHSH and CDR2 LQKENI. This CDR3 is CASSPGPYEQYF. The CDR3 bases are TGTGCCAGCTCACCGGGTCCCTACGAGCAGTACTTC.

V is TRBV19 and J is TRBJ2-7; 10 bases are shared with TRBD1. Germline trimming cut 1 base from V and 2 bases from J; bases unmatched to any gene: 2. The CDR3 loop spans 15 amino acids. Germline V gene lookup returns CDR1 LNHDA and CDR2 SQIVND (reference sequence). CDR3 nucleotide sequence: TGTGCCAGTAGTATAGTCGACAGGGGGCCCTACGAGCAGTACTTC. Its protein product is CASSIVDRGPYEQYF.

The V and J genes are TRBV6-5 and TRBJ2-7; D is perhaps TRBD2 (7 bases). The germline V and J ends were trimmed by 5 bases and 4 bases, with 15 bases remaining between them. CDR3 length equals 14 residues. Per the germline V gene, CDR1 is MNHEY and CDR2 is SVGAGI. The chain's CDR3 is CASSPAGHPYEQYF. The CDR3, as DNA: TGTGCCAGCAGTCCAGCGGGACACCCATACGAGCAGTACTTC.

The gene calls are TRBV5-1 and TRBJ2-3; D is possibly TRBD2 (5 bases). Per the germline V gene, CDR1 is SGHRS and CDR2 is YFSETQ. Trimming took off 0 bases at V and 0 bases at J, with 5 bases between the two ends. This CDR3 is built from 14 residues. CDR3 region: CASSLGESTDTQYF. CDR3 nucleotide sequence: TGCGCCAGCAGCTTGGGGGAGAGCACAGATACGCAGTATTTT.

The V and J genes are TRBV14 and TRBJ2-7; D gene ambiguous. CDR1 SGHDN and CDR2 FVKESK come from the germline V gene. Trimming removed 4 bases at V and 6 bases at J, with 10 bases between. This CDR3 has 12 amino acids. The DNA of the CDR3 is TGTGCCAGCAGCCCTTCAAAAATCGAGCAGTACTTC. This translates into CASSPSKIEQYF.

This clone was observed a single time. The chain links TRBV5-4 to TRBJ2-2; 7 bases match TRBD1. CDR3 size: 16 residues. The germline gives CDR1 SGHNT, CDR2 YYREEE (reference sequence). V gave up 4 bases and J gave up 3 bases; unmatched junction bases: 9. CDR3 DNA: TGTGCCAGCAGCCCCCGGGACAGAGACCACACCGGGGAGCTGTTTTTT. Translating gives CASSPRDRDHTGELFF. Based on the CDR3 plus reference TRBV5-4 and TRBJ2-2, the full variable domain is ETGVTQSPTHLIKTRGQQVTLRCSSQSGHNTVSWYQQALGQGPQFIFQYYREEENGRGNFPPRFSGLQFPNYSSELNVNALELDDSALYLCASSPRDRDHTGELFFGEGSRLTVL.

The sample holds a few counts of this clone. The chain recombines TRBV7-9 with TRBJ2-2; D unclear. Germline V gene lookup returns CDR1 SEHNR and CDR2 FQNEAQ (reference sequence). The ends were cut back, 3 bases at V and 2 bases at J, with 10 bases in the middle. The CDR3 totals 15 residues. CDR3 sequence reads: CASSFQTDNTGELFF. CDR3 DNA: TGTGCCAGCAGCTTCCAGACTGATAACACCGGGGAGCTGTTTTTT.

The V and J genes are TRBV5-1 and TRBJ1-1; D is uncertain. In germline, CDR1 is SGHRS, CDR2 YFSETQ. The CDR3 length is 13 residues. V was clipped by 0 bases and J by 6 bases, with 9 bases between them. CDR3 in amino acids: CASSLAGVPEAFF. In DNA form, the CDR3 reads TGCGCCAGCAGCTTGGCCGGGGTTCCTGAAGCTTTCTTT.

This sequence joins TRBV5-4 and TRBJ1-1; no reliable D call. The CDR3 length is 14 residues. In germline, CDR1 is SGHNT, CDR2 YYREEE (reference sequence). V was pared by 3 bases and J by 5 bases, with 14 bases between. Written as DNA, the CDR3 is TGTGCCAGCAGCTCGCCGGGAGGGAGGACTGAAGCTTTCTTT. It specifies CASSSPGGRTEAFF. The entire variable domain, with the rest obtained from reference TRBV5-4 and TRBJ1-1, is as follows: ETGVTQSPTHLIKTRGQQVTLRCSSQSGHNTVSWYQQALGQGPQFIFQYYREEENGRGNFPPRFSGLQFPNYSSELNVNALELDDSALYLCASSSPGGRTEAFFGQGTRLTVV.

The chain uses TRBV7-6 and TRBJ2-3; D remains ambiguous. The CDR3 contains 14 residues. The V gene lost 2 bases and the J gene lost 0 bases, with 6 bases spanning the gap. The germline V gene has CDR1 SGHVS and CDR2 FNYEAQ. The DNA for the CDR3 is TGTGCCAGCAGCTTAAGTGGGAGCACAGATACGCAGTATTTT. It encodes CASSLSGSTDTQYF.

This clone was recorded only once. This chain connects TRBV9 to TRBJ1-4; 7 bases agree with TRBD1. The germline CDR1 and CDR2 sequences are SGDLS and YYNGEE. The CDR3 totals 13 residues. After removal of 3 bases from V and 13 bases from J, the junction contained 9 bases not matched to a gene. CDR3 nucleotide sequence: TGTGCCAGCAGCGCCGGAGGGGGCAATGGACTGTTTTTT. Translating gives CASSAGGGNGLFF. Using reference TRBV9 and TRBJ1-4 for the parts outside the CDR3, the full variable domain is DSGVTQTPKHLITATGQRVTLRCSPRSGDLSVYWYQQSLDQGLQFLIQYYNGEERAKGNILERFSAQQFPDLHSELNLSSLELGDSALYFCASSAGGGNGLFFGSGTQLSVL.

The chain employs TRBV20-1 and TRBJ1-1; D ambiguous. This CDR3 is 11 amino acids long. Germline CDR1 is DFQATT and CDR2 is SNEGSKA (reference sequence). V lost 3 bases and J 2 bases, leaving 4 bases between the germline ends. The CDR3 sequence is CSASSNTEAFF. The CDR3, as DNA: TGCAGTGCTAGTTCTAACACTGAAGCTTTCTTT.

This clone was observed a single time. The chain employs TRBV11-1 and TRBJ1-2, with 8 bases aligning to TRBD1. V dropped 5 bases and J dropped 0; count of bases not matched to a gene: 5. This CDR3 is 15 amino acids long. Germline V gene sequence: CDR1 SGHAT, CDR2 FQDESV (reference sequence). Here the CDR3 DNA reads TGTGCCAGCAGCCCCGGGACAGGATCTAACTATGGCTACACCTTC. It translates to CASSPGTGSNYGYTF. The full variable domain, its missing parts supplied by reference TRBV11-1 and TRBJ1-2, is EAEVAQSPRYKITEKSQAVAFWCDPISGHATLYWYRQILGQGPELLVQFQDESVVDDSQLPKDRFSAERLKGVDSTLKIQPAELGDSAMYLCASSPGTGSNYGYTFGSGTRLTVV.

The J gene is TRBJ2-3, the V gene TRBV11-2; 7 nucleotides agree with TRBD2. The CDR3 has 15 residues. Germline loops: CDR1 SGHAT, CDR2 FQNNGV. After removal of 2 bases from V and 4 bases from J, the junction contained 6 bases not matched to a gene. The CDR3 nucleotides read TGTGCCAGCAGCTTAAGGGGAGGGGTGGCAGATACGCAGTATTTT. It translates to CASSLRGGVADTQYF.